The next 17 T cell receptor beta chains were all read from a single sample in a study of Ad26.COV2.S vaccination and SARS-CoV-2 variants. Some clones are missing from TCRdb's copy, which holds only in-frame ones; the method was immunoSEQ multiplex PCR. The table shows about 680,000 clones, with roughly nine tenths occurring only once. Noted treatment: 19 received Ad26.COV2.S at low or high dose, single or two shots; about 5 received placebo; per-sample allocation not given. The study sampled participants on day 63 after the first vaccine or placebo injection. Here the sequenced sample was peripheral blood, taken in a trial of Ad26.COV2.S vaccine versus placebo. The receptors were gathered from a person between 18 and 60 years old who received the Ad26.COV2.S COVID-19 vaccine or a placebo.

The chain is built from TRBV29-1 and TRBJ1-1; D call uncertain. The V end was cut by 7 bases, the J end by 4 bases, with 13 bases between. The germline CDR1 and CDR2 sequences are SQVTM and ANQGSEA. The CDR3 length is 12 residues. The CDR3: CSAVAASTEAFF. CDR3 DNA: TGCAGCGCCGTAGCGGCGTCCACTGAAGCTTTCTTT.

J is TRBJ1-1 and V is TRBV15; a possible D gene is TRBD1 (6 bases). The CDR3 has 15 residues. In germline, CDR1 is LNHNV, CDR2 YYDKDF (reference sequence). Trimming removed 3 bases at V and 0 bases at J, with 11 bases between. The CDR3 region has the DNA TGTGCCACCAGCAGGGTACAGGGACTGAACACTGAAGCTTTCTTT. Translation gives CATSRVQGLNTEAFF.

V is TRBV24-1 and J is TRBJ1-6; 9 nucleotides agree with TRBD1. The CDR3 spans 20 residues. Germline V CDR1 and CDR2: KGHDR, SFDVKD. Unmatched junction bases numbered 10, after V lost 1 base and J lost 1 base. CDR3 in amino acids: CATSDFVVGTGLSYNSPLHF. In nucleotides, the CDR3 is TGTGCCACCAGTGATTTTGTAGTTGGGACAGGGTTGTCCTATAATTCACCCCTCCACTTT.

V and J are TRBV6-5 and TRBJ2-3; unclear D gene. Per the germline V gene, CDR1 is MNHEY and CDR2 is SVGAGI. The CDR3 extends over 14 amino acids. Trimming cost V 4 bases and J 0 bases, with 8 bases left between them. CDR3 in amino acids: CASSSKFSTDTQYF. CDR3 DNA sequence: TGTGCCAGCAGTTCGAAATTTAGCACAGATACGCAGTATTTT.

This chain joins TRBV10-3 and TRBJ2-7; 8 bases agree with TRBD2. CDR3 length: 16 residues. The V segment lost 10 bases and the J segment 0 bases; nucleotides outside the gene matches: 14. CDR1 and CDR2 from the germline V gene are ENHRY and SYGVKD. The CDR3 sequence is CATTSPMSGSSYEQYF. The CDR3, as DNA: TGTGCCACGACCTCGCCGATGAGCGGGAGCTCCTACGAGCAGTACTTC.

This clone occurred many times. In DNA, the CDR3 is TGTGCCAGCTCCCGGGAGAGCTCCTATAATTCACCCCTCCACTTT. Protein product: CASSRESSYNSPLHF. V usage is TRBV2 and J usage is TRBJ1-6; D not certain. CDR3 size: 15 residues. The V end was cut by 8 bases, the J end by 0 bases, with 11 bases between. The germline V gene has CDR1 SNHLY and CDR2 FYNNEI.

The J gene is TRBJ1-6, the V gene TRBV12-3 or TRBV12-4; D unresolved. Trimming stripped 10 bases from V and 8 bases from J, with 15 bases between. This CDR3 has 13 residues. Here the CDR3 reads CATSVRVDSPLHF. For the CDR3, the DNA is TGTGCCACCTCCGTCCGGGTCGATTCACCCCTCCACTTT.

V gene TRBV5-1 combines with J gene TRBJ2-3, with 7 positions matching TRBD1. The CDR3 runs 13 residues. J lost 5 bases, V lost 5 bases, and 5 bases had no gene match. Germline V CDR1 and CDR2: SGHRS, YFSETQ. The CDR3 region is CASSTGAGDTQYF. The CDR3 nucleotides are TGCGCCAGCAGTACAGGGGCGGGAGATACGCAGTATTTT.

In this sample, this clone turned up once. The rearrangement uses TRBV5-1 and TRBJ2-7, with 9 bases aligning to TRBD2. In germline, CDR1 is SGHRS, CDR2 YFSETQ. After removal of 0 bases from V and 5 bases from J, the junction contained 0 bases not matched to a gene. This CDR3 comprises 13 residues. The CDR3 here is CASSLGLADEQYF. DNA for the CDR3: TGCGCCAGCAGCTTGGGACTAGCGGACGAGCAGTACTTC.

V gene TRBV7-2 combines with J gene TRBJ1-2; D ambiguous. CDR3 length equals 15 residues. V was pared by 1 base and J by 3 bases, with 12 bases between. Germline V lookup: CDR1 SGHTA, CDR2 FQGNSA. The CDR3 loop reads CASSLEMGPYYGYTF. The DNA of the CDR3 is TGTGCCAGCAGCTTAGAAATGGGTCCTTACTATGGCTACACCTTC.

V and J are TRBV5-5 and TRBJ2-5, with D uncertain. Germline CDR1 and CDR2: SGHKS and YYEKEE (reference sequence). V was pared by 5 bases and J by 1 base, with 12 bases between. This CDR3 contains 14 residues. The CDR3 DNA reads TGTGCCAGCAGAACGTCGGTTGCCCAAGAGACCCAGTACTTC. It translates to CASRTSVAQETQYF.

This chain uses TRBV5-4 with TRBJ1-1; weak D call: TRBD1 (5 bases). CDR1 SGHNT and CDR2 YYREEE come from the germline V gene (reference sequence). V was clipped by 4 bases and J by 1 base, with 8 bases between them. CDR3 size: 13 residues. CDR3 protein: CASSIDRNTEAFF. The CDR3 nucleotides read TGTGCCAGCAGCATAGACAGGAACACTGAAGCTTTCTTT.

The chain combines TRBV11-3 with TRBJ1-1; D uncertain. Germline CDR1 and CDR2: SGHNT and YENEEA. V was cut by 3 bases and J by 1 base, with 6 bases left in between. This CDR3 has 13 amino acids. CDR3 sequence (DNA): TGTGCCAGCAGCTTGGTTGAGAACACTGAAGCTTTCTTT. Protein product: CASSLVENTEAFF.

The CDR3 DNA is TGTGCCTGGAGTAGCCCCCCCGGTGAGCAGTTCTTC. Its translation is CAWSSPPGEQFF. The V and J genes are TRBV30 and TRBJ2-1; no clear D gene. The germline V and J ends were trimmed by 2 bases and 9 bases, with 11 bases remaining between them. The CDR3 runs to 12 residues. Per germline, CDR1 GTSNPN and CDR2 SVGIG (reference sequence).

The chain has TRBV7-8 and TRBJ1-4; unclear D gene. Trimming removed 2 bases from V and 0 bases from J, with 13 bases in between. Germline CDR1 is SGHVS and CDR2 is FQNEAQ. CDR3 length equals 17 residues. Here the CDR3 reads CASSLSRGLATNEKLFF. The CDR3 DNA reads as TGTGCCAGCAGCTTATCGAGAGGACTAGCAACTAATGAAAAACTGTTTTTT.

The chain recombines TRBV14 with TRBJ1-5; D is unclear. The V and J ends lost 1 base and 3 bases respectively, with 7 bases between them. Germline V CDR1 and CDR2: SGHDN, FVKESK. This CDR3 spans 14 amino acids. DNA of the CDR3: TGTGCCAGCAGCCAAGCTGGGTACAATCAGCCCCAGCATTTT. This translates into CASSQAGYNQPQHF.

This chain uses TRBV5-1 with TRBJ1-2, with TRBD1 matching over 9 bases. CDR1 and CDR2 (germline): SGHRS, YFSETQ. V was pared by 7 bases and J by 0 bases, with 7 bases of the junction left unmatched. The CDR3 covers 15 residues. CDR3 in DNA: TGCGCCAGCTCGGGACAGGGCCCCCCTAACTATGGCTACACCTTC. Amino acid sequence: CASSGQGPPNYGYTF. The whole variable domain, remainder taken from reference TRBV5-1 and TRBJ1-2, is KAGVTQTPRYLIKTRGQQVTLSCSPISGHRSVSWYQQTPGQGLQFLFEYFSETQRNKGNFPGRFSGRQFSNSRSEMNVSTLELGDSALYLCASSGQGPPNYGYTFGSGTRLTVV.